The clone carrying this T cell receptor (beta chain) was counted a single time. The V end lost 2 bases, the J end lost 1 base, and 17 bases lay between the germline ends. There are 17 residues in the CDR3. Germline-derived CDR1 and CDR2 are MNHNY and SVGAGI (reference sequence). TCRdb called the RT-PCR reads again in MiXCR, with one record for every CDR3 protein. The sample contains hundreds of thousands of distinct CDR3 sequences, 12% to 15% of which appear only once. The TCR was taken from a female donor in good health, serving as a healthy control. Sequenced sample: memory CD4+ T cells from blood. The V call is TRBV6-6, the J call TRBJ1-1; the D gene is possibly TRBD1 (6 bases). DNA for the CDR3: TGTGCCAGCAGTTACCCCCGGGAGGGGGGCTCGAACACTGAAGCTTTCTTT. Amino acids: CASSYPREGGSNTEAFF.